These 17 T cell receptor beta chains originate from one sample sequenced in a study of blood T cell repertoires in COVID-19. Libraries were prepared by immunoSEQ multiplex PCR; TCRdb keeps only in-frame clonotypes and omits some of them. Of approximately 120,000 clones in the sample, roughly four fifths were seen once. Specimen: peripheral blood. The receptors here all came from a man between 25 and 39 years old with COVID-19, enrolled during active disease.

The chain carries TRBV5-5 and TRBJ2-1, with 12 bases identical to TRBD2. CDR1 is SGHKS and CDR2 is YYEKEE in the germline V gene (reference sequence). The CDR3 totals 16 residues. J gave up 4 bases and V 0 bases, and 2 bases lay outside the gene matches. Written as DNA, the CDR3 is TGTGCCAGCAGCTTGGGACTAGCGGGAGCTTACAATGAGCAGTTCTTC. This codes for CASSLGLAGAYNEQFF.

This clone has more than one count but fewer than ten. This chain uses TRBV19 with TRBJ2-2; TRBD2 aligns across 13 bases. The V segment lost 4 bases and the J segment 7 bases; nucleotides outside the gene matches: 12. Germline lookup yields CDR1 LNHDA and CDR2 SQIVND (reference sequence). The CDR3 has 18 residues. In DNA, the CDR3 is TGTGCCAGTAGTACCACTGGACTAGCGGGGGCCAGGGGCGGGGAGCTGTTTTTT. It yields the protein CASSTTGLAGARGGELFF.

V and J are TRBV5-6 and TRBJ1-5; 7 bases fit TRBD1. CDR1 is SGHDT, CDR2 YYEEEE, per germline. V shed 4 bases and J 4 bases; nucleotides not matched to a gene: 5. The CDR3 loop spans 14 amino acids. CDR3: CASSQYRGNQPQHF. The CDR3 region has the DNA TGTGCCAGCAGCCAATACAGGGGTAATCAGCCCCAGCATTTT. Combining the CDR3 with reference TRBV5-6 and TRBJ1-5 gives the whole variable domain DAGVTQSPTHLIKTRGQQVTLRCSPKSGHDTVSWYQQALGQGPQFIFQYYEEEERQRGNFPDRFSGHQFPNYSSELNVNALLLGDSALYLCASSQYRGNQPQHFGDGTRLSIL.

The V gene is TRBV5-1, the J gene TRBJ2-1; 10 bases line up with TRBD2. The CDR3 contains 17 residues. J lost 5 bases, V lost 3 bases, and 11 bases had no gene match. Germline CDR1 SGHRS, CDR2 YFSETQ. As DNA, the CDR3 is TGCGCCAGCAGCTCTGGGTCTAGCGGGGGAGTGGACAATGAGCAGTTCTTC. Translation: CASSSGSSGGVDNEQFF. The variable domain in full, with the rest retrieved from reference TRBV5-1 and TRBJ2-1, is KAGVTQTPRYLIKTRGQQVTLSCSPISGHRSVSWYQQTPGQGLQFLFEYFSETQRNKGNFPGRFSGRQFSNSRSEMNVSTLELGDSALYLCASSSGSSGGVDNEQFFGPGTRLTVL.

The CDR3: CSVEDPTSIPYNEQFF. The CDR3, as DNA: TGCAGCGTTGAAGATCCGACTAGCATCCCCTACAATGAGCAGTTCTTC. The chain uses TRBV29-1 and TRBJ2-1; 7 bases line up with TRBD2. The CDR3 is made up of 16 amino acids. Germline V lookup: CDR1 SQVTM, CDR2 ANQGSEA. V dropped 0 bases and J dropped 2; count of bases not matched to a gene: 7.

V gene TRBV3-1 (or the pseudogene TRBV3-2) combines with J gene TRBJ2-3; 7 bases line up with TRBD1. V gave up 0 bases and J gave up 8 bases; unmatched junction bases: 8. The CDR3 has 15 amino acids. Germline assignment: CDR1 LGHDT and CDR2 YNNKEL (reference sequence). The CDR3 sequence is CASSQEGTVPGTQYF. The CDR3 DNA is TGTGCCAGCAGCCAAGAGGGGACAGTGCCAGGTACGCAGTATTTT.

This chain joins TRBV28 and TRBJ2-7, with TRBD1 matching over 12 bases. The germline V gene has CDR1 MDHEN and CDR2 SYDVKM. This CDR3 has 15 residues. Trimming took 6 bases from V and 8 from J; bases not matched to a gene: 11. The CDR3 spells CASSPPGTGGSKQYF. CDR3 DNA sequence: TGTGCCAGCAGCCCCCCCGGGACAGGGGGCTCCAAGCAGTACTTC.

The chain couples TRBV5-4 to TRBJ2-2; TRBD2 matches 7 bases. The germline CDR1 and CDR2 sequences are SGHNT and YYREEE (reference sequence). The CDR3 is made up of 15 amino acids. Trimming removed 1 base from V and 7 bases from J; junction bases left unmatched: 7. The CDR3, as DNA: TGTGCCAGCAGCTTGAGGAGCGGGAATAGCGGGGAGCTGTTTTTT. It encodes CASSLRSGNSGELFF.

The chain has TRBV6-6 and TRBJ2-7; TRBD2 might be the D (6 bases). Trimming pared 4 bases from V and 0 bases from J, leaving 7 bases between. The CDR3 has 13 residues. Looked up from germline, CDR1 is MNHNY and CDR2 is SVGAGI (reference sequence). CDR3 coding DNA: TGTGCCAGCAGTTTGACTAGCTCCTACGAGCAGTACTTC. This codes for CASSLTSSYEQYF.

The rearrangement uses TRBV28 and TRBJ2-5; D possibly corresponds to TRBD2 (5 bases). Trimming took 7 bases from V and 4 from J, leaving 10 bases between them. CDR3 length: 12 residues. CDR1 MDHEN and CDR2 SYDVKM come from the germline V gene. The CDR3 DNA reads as TGTGCCAGCACTATCGAGGGAGAGACCCAGTACTTC. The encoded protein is CASTIEGETQYF. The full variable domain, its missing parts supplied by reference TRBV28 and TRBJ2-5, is DVKVTQSSRYLVKRTGEKVFLECVQDMDHENMFWYRQDPGLGLRLIYFSYDVKMKEKGDIPEGYSVSREKKERFSLILESASTNQTSMYLCASTIEGETQYFGPGTRLLVL.

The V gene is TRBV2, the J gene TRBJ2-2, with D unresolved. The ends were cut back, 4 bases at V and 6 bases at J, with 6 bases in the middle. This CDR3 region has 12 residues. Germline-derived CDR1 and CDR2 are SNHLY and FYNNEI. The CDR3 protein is CASSGRAGELFF. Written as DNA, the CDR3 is TGTGCCAGCAGTGGTCGAGCCGGGGAGCTGTTTTTT.

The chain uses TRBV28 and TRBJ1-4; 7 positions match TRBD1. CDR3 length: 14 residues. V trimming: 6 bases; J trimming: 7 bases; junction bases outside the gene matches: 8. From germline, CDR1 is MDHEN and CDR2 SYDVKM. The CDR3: CASSQQGFSEKLFF. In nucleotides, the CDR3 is TGTGCCAGCAGCCAACAGGGGTTTAGTGAAAAACTGTTTTTT.

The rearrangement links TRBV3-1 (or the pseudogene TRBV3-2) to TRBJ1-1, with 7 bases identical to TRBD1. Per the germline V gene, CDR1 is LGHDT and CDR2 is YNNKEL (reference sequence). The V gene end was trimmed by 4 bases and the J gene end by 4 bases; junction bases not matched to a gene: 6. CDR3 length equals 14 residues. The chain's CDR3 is CASSLQQGSTEAFF. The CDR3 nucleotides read TGTGCCAGCAGCCTTCAACAGGGGTCCACTGAAGCTTTCTTT.

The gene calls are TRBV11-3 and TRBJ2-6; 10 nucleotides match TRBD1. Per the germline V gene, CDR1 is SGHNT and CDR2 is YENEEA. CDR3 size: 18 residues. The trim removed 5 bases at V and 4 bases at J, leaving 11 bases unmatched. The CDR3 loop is CASSGRQGARAGANVLTF. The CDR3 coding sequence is TGTGCCAGCAGCGGACGACAGGGGGCTAGAGCAGGGGCCAACGTCCTGACTTTC.

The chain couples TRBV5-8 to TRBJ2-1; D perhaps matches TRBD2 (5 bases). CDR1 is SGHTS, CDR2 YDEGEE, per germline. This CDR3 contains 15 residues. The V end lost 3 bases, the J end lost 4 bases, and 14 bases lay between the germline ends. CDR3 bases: TGTGCCAGCAGCTCCACTAGTACTGAATACAATGAGCAGTTCTTC. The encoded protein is CASSSTSTEYNEQFF.

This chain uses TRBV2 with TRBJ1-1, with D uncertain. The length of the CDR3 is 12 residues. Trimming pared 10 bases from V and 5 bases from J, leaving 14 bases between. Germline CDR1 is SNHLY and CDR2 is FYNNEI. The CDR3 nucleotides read TGTGCCACCCTCCGGGAGGAAACTGAAGCTTTCTTT. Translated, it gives CATLREETEAFF.

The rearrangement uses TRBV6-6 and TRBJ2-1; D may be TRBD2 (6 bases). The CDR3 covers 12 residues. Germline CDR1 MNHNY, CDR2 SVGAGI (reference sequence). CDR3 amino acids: CAGGSSYNEQFF. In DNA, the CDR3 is TGTGCTGGAGGGAGCTCCTACAATGAGCAGTTCTTC.